The clone carrying this T cell receptor beta chain has just a few counts. Its target is unknown. No patient received treatment before thyroid surgery. The sample originates from a study of metastatic and nonmetastatic thyroid tumors. In the study overall: Repertoires were compared across blood and tumor or nodule tissue from malignant and benign thyroid patients. Notes on the study in general: In both blood and tumor samples, TCR beta diversity was reported significantly higher for malignant than benign nodules.

Study processing details: The study took CDR3 differences across clinicopathological groups and made a distant-metastasis classifier for papillary thyroid cancer from them. TCRdb called clones again from the PCR reads with MiXCR. For this entry, the V and J calls and clone size follow TCRdb and not the study's own pipeline. In the table there are 19,000 or so clones, about 30% of which are singletons. This CDR3 contains 14 residues. Looked up from germline, CDR1 is MNHEY and CDR2 is SVGAGI. The trim removed 4 bases at V and 8 bases at J, leaving 10 bases unmatched. The clonotype was recovered from a male donor with papillary thyroid cancer or a benign thyroid nodule (not recorded which). Some clones in this sample may be carry-over from other donors' samples. V usage is TRBV6-5 and J usage is TRBJ1-2; 7 nucleotides line up with TRBD1. The sequencing input was tumor tissue. The chain's CDR3 is CASSFDRQGRGYTF. CDR3 DNA: TGTGCCAGCAGTTTTGACCGACAGGGACGAGGCTACACCTTC.